Below are 27 T cell receptor beta chains sequenced from a single sample in a study of identical twins. Each CDR3 protein is one row after TCRdb ran MiXCR on the 5' RACE reads. Of 400,000 to 500,000 distinct CDR3 sequences listed, under 20% are singletons. The sequenced sample consisted of naive T cells sorted from blood. These receptors were collected from a man aged 50 or older in good health.

This chain joins TRBV5-1 and TRBJ1-5, with D unclear. Trimming left V 4 bases short and J 4 bases short, with 15 bases between. This CDR3 contains 15 residues. The germline CDR1 and CDR2 sequences are SGHRS and YFSETQ. For the CDR3, the DNA is TGCGCCAGCAGCCCGGAGGGCAGTGGTAATCAGCCCCAGCATTTT. Translation: CASSPEGSGNQPQHF.

This clonotype was found a few times. The V gene is TRBV27, the J gene TRBJ2-3; the D gene is possibly TRBD1 (5 bases). Trimming shortened V by 6 bases and J by 1 base, and 23 bases separated the two germline ends. The CDR3 contains 18 residues. CDR1 MNHEY and CDR2 SMNVEV come from the germline V gene (reference sequence). Written as DNA, the CDR3 is TGTGCCAGCAGCCACGCTGGGGCTGTCATTCAAGGCACAGATACGCAGTATTTT. It translates to CASSHAGAVIQGTDTQYF.

The chain joins TRBV6-5 to TRBJ2-1; D may be TRBD2 (5 bases). CDR1 is MNHEY, CDR2 SVGAGI, per germline. The CDR3 sequence is 15 residues long. V was trimmed by 0 bases and J by 5 bases, leaving 11 bases between them. Here the CDR3 DNA reads TGTGCCAGCAGTTACTCGAGCGGAAACAACAATGAGCAGTTCTTC. It specifies CASSYSSGNNNEQFF.

This clonotype was observed many times. V gene TRBV6-1 combines with J gene TRBJ2-2; no reliable D call. Germline loops: CDR1 MNHNS, CDR2 SASEGT. The CDR3 is made up of 14 amino acids. Deletions cut 2 bases from V and 1 base from J, with 5 bases between. Written as DNA, the CDR3 is TGTGCCAGCAGTGAATATGAGAACACCGGGGAGCTGTTTTTT. Amino acids: CASSEYENTGELFF.

This clonotype was seen a single time. The chain uses TRBV7-6 and TRBJ2-1; the match to TRBD2 covers 10 bases. This CDR3 contains 16 residues. The germline CDR1 and CDR2 sequences are SGHVS and FNYEAQ. V was clipped by 5 bases and J by 0 bases; unmatched bases: 4. The CDR3 is CASSAASGSSYNEQFF. CDR3 DNA: TGTGCCAGCAGCGCCGCTAGCGGGAGCTCCTACAATGAGCAGTTCTTC. Full variable domain (remainder filled in from reference TRBV7-6 and TRBJ2-1): GAGVSQSPRYKVTKRGQDVALRCDPISGHVSLYWYRQALGQGPEFLTYFNYEAQQDKSGLPNDRFSAERPEGSISTLTIQRTEQRDSAMYRCASSAASGSSYNEQFFGPGTRLTVL.

The chain combines TRBV5-1 with TRBJ1-1, with D unclear. CDR3 size: 15 residues. Per germline, CDR1 SGHRS and CDR2 YFSETQ. V lost 5 bases to trimming and J lost 0 bases, with 14 bases between them. CDR3 coding DNA: TGCGCCAGCAGTACGGAGGGCTCCGTGAACACTGAAGCTTTCTTT. It is translated as CASSTEGSVNTEAFF.

This clonotype was picked up a small number of times. The chain combines TRBV10-3 with TRBJ2-7; either TRBD1 or TRBD2 may supply D (6 bases each). From germline, CDR1 is ENHRY and CDR2 SYGVKD. The CDR3 sequence is 14 residues long. Trimming shortened V by 6 bases and J by 5 bases, and 17 bases separated the two germline ends. In nucleotides, the CDR3 is TGTGCCATCAGGGATTACGTCGGGGGCGACGAGCAGTACTTC. As protein: CAIRDYVGGDEQYF.

The sample holds a few counts of this clonotype. The rearrangement uses TRBV10-3 and TRBJ2-1; D is ambiguous. This CDR3 is 18 amino acids long. Germline CDR1 reads ENHRY; CDR2 reads SYGVKD. Trimming took 4 bases from V and 0 from J, leaving 19 bases between them. This CDR3 is CAISAPSIKRSSYNEQFF. CDR3 DNA sequence: TGTGCCATCAGTGCACCATCCATTAAGCGTAGCTCCTACAATGAGCAGTTCTTC.

The genes are TRBV2 and TRBJ1-4, with D hard to call. V lost 5 bases and J lost 0, with 10 bases in between. Germline lookup yields CDR1 SNHLY and CDR2 FYNNEI. The CDR3 runs to 15 residues. The CDR3 loop reads CASSKQFATNEKLFF. CDR3 coding DNA: TGTGCCAGCAGTAAACAGTTTGCAACTAATGAAAAACTGTTTTTT.

In this sample, this clonotype turned up a few times. The CDR3 loop is CASSSPSSGGETQYF. For the CDR3, the DNA is TGTGCCAGCAGCTCCCCCTCTAGCGGAGGAGAGACCCAGTACTTC. The V call is TRBV11-2, the J call TRBJ2-5; TRBD2 aligns across 7 bases. The CDR3 runs 15 residues. V lost 4 bases, J lost 4 bases, and 9 bases stayed unmatched. Per the germline V gene, CDR1 is SGHAT and CDR2 is FQNNGV.

The chain is built from TRBV5-1 and TRBJ2-7, with 10 bases identical to TRBD2. There are 15 residues in the CDR3. Trimming removed 1 base from V and 0 bases from J; junction bases left unmatched: 1. Germline CDR1 reads SGHRS; CDR2 reads YFSETQ. The DNA for the CDR3 is TGCGCCAGCAGCTTGATAGCGGGAGGCTCCTACGAGCAGTACTTC. Translating it yields CASSLIAGGSYEQYF.

The chain has TRBV10-3 and TRBJ1-4; no firm D call. V lost 1 base and J lost 2, with 8 bases in between. Germline V gene data show CDR1 as ENHRY and CDR2 as SYGVKD. This CDR3 is built from 15 residues. The DNA of the CDR3 is TGTGCCATCAGTGAGTTCCAGGAGACTAATGAAAAACTGTTTTTT. It codes for CAISEFQETNEKLFF.

This clonotype was seen a few times. The V gene is TRBV20-1, the J gene TRBJ1-1, with a possible D match to TRBD1 (6 bases). The CDR3 length is 14 residues. The V gene's germline CDR1 is DFQATT and CDR2 SNEGSKA (reference sequence). V lost 0 bases and J lost 11, with 19 bases in between. CDR3 amino acids: CSARDARGAREAFF. The CDR3 DNA follows: TGCAGTGCTAGAGATGCAAGGGGGGCGAGGGAGGCTTTCTTT.

This clonotype occurred many times. The J gene is TRBJ1-2, the V gene TRBV28, with D possibly matching TRBD1 (6 bases). The CDR3 length is 18 residues. V was clipped by 6 bases and J by 0 bases, with 23 bases between them. CDR1 is MDHEN and CDR2 is SYDVKM in the germline V gene. The CDR3 bases are TGTGCCAGCAGCCTAACGGGCTTAGGGGGGGCGTCTAACTATGGCTACACCTTC. This codes for CASSLTGLGGASNYGYTF.

This sequence joins TRBV24-1 and TRBJ2-1; D is possibly TRBD1 (6 bases). The germline V and J ends were trimmed by 5 bases and 8 bases, with 12 bases remaining between them. Looked up from germline, CDR1 is KGHDR and CDR2 is SFDVKD. The CDR3 consists of 13 residues. The chain's CDR3 is CATSVGTRDEQFF. The CDR3 DNA is TGTGCCACCAGTGTGGGGACAAGGGATGAGCAGTTCTTC.

This clonotype appeared a few times. The gene calls are TRBV7-8 and TRBJ1-5; D is perhaps TRBD1 (5 bases). CDR1 and CDR2 (germline): SGHVS, FQNEAQ. The V gene lost 2 bases and the J gene lost 11 bases, with 19 bases spanning the gap. The CDR3 has 15 amino acids. The CDR3: CASSLMEGLEGSQHF. The CDR3 coding sequence is TGTGCCAGCAGCTTAATGGAGGGGCTTGAGGGGTCCCAGCATTTT.

This clonotype was observed at least ten times. The genes are TRBV15 and TRBJ2-5; unclear D gene. V was trimmed by 1 base and J by 2 bases, leaving 17 bases between them. The CDR3 has 17 amino acids. The germline V gene encodes CDR1 LNHNV and CDR2 YYDKDF (reference sequence). The CDR3: CATSRGPIQRTQETQYF. The CDR3 coding sequence is TGTGCCACCAGCAGAGGCCCCATTCAGCGAACACAAGAGACCCAGTACTTC.

The chain couples TRBV6-2 or TRBV6-3 to TRBJ2-2, with D unresolved. CDR3 length equals 13 residues. Germline V CDR1 and CDR2: MNHEY, SVGEGT. V dropped 7 bases and J dropped 4 bases, with 10 bases sitting between them. The CDR3 reads CASIGSLTGELFF. CDR3 nucleotides: TGTGCCAGCATAGGATCTCTCACCGGGGAGCTGTTTTTT.

Many counts were recorded for this clonotype. J is TRBJ1-5 and V is TRBV20-1; a possible D gene is TRBD1 (6 bases). The V end lost 0 bases, the J end lost 7 bases, and 16 bases lay between the germline ends. The CDR3 has 15 residues. Per germline, CDR1 DFQATT and CDR2 SNEGSKA (reference sequence). Here the CDR3 DNA reads TGCAGTGCTAGAGAACAGGGTCCTTGGGGGCAGCCCCAGCATTTT. The encoded protein is CSAREQGPWGQPQHF.

The gene calls are TRBV5-1 and TRBJ2-7; D not resolved. Germline V CDR1 and CDR2: SGHRS, YFSETQ. V was trimmed by 0 bases and J by 7 bases, leaving 11 bases between them. The CDR3 covers 13 residues. CDR3 residues: CASSLGSPGEQYF. The CDR3 DNA sequence: TGCGCCAGCAGCTTGGGCAGCCCCGGGGAGCAGTACTTC.

This clonotype occurred many times. The CDR3 spells CASSLLITQGIYTF. The DNA of the CDR3 is TGTGCCAGCAGCCTGCTTATAACGCAAGGAATCTACACCTTC. This sequence joins TRBV21-1 and TRBJ1-2. TRBV21-1 is a recognized pseudogene. The CDR3 is made up of 14 amino acids.

Many counts were recorded for this clonotype. The V call is TRBV20-1, the J call TRBJ2-1, with 8 bases lining up with TRBD2. Germline V gene lookup returns CDR1 DFQATT and CDR2 SNEGSKA (reference sequence). With 1 base clipped from V and 2 bases from J, the junction kept 4 bases outside the gene matches. The CDR3 is made up of 15 amino acids. The CDR3 loop reads CSARGAGLAYNEQFF. In DNA form, the CDR3 reads TGCAGTGCTAGAGGAGCGGGACTAGCCTACAATGAGCAGTTCTTC.

This clonotype has at least ten counts. This chain joins TRBV6-4 and TRBJ2-3; 13 bases map to TRBD2. This CDR3 is 16 amino acids long. Germline V gene lookup returns CDR1 MRHNA and CDR2 SNTAGT. V was clipped by 6 bases and J by 0 bases; unmatched bases: 3. The CDR3 DNA is TGTGCCAGCAGCCGGACTAGCGGGGGAAGCACAGATACGCAGTATTTT. It encodes CASSRTSGGSTDTQYF.

This clonotype showed up many times. J is TRBJ2-7 and V is TRBV21-1. TRBV21-1 is a known pseudogene. CDR3 length: 18 amino acids. The CDR3 loop is CASSKALFLPGRSYEQYF. The CDR3 nucleotides read TGTGCCAGCAGCAAAGCGCTTTTTCTTCCGGGGAGATCCTACGAGCAGTACTTC.

V usage is TRBV4-1 and J usage is TRBJ1-3; D unclear. Looked up from germline, CDR1 is MGHRA and CDR2 is YSYEKL. The CDR3 covers 15 residues. Deletions cut 0 bases from V and 2 bases from J, with 8 bases between. The CDR3 nucleotides read TGCGCCAGCAGCCAAGATGAAAGGACTGGAAACACCATATATTTT. It translates to CASSQDERTGNTIYF.

Only a few counts were recorded for this clonotype. The chain carries TRBV27 and TRBJ2-7, with a tentative D call TRBD2 (6 bases). Trimming removed 6 bases from V and 3 bases from J, with 18 bases in between. Germline CDR1 reads MNHEY; CDR2 reads SMNVEV (reference sequence). CDR3 length: 15 amino acids. The CDR3 loop reads CASSLRAGTSYEQYF. The CDR3 DNA follows: TGTGCCAGCAGCCTACGGGCGGGAACGAGCTACGAGCAGTACTTC.

A few counts support this clonotype. A clone one base away is much larger, so this may be a read error. The J gene is TRBJ2-1, the V gene TRBV20-1; D remains unclear. Germline V gene lookup returns CDR1 DFQATT and CDR2 SNEGSKA (reference sequence). The CDR3 has 10 amino acids. Trimming took off 4 bases at V and 5 bases at J, with 3 bases between the two ends. The CDR3 coding sequence is TGCAGTGCTAACCACAATGAGCAGTTCTTC. This translates into CSANHNEQFF.